This T cell receptor (beta chain) originates from a study of PD-L1 blockade in urothelial cancer. Whole-study context: The median T cell count in blood samples was 141,255.

V dropped 0 bases and J dropped 0 bases, with 9 bases sitting between them. The CDR3 is 15 residues long. CDR1 is SGHNT, CDR2 YYREEE, per germline (reference sequence). Urothelial carcinoma affected the patients, and it was locally advanced or metastatic. TCRdb's table, derived via immunoSEQ multiplex PCR, lists solely in-frame clones and lacks some. The repertoire has around 45,000 clones, 88% of them found once; the top ten carry roughly 3.9%. This sample comprised PBMCs, obtained around atezolizumab (anti-PD-L1) treatment. The receptor was isolated from a man at least 80 years old with urothelial cancer. The V gene is TRBV5-4, the J gene TRBJ1-1; D remains unclear. CDR3 region: CASSLEEFMNTEAFF. The CDR3 nucleotides read TGTGCCAGCAGCTTGGAGGAGTTCATGAACACTGAAGCTTTCTTT.